These T cell receptor beta chains were read from a single sample in a study of blood T cell repertoires in COVID-19. Using immunoSEQ multiplex PCR, the repertoire was profiled, and TCRdb retains in-frame clones only, with some absent. Of more than 300,000 clones listed, 85% to 90% are singletons. The material sequenced was peripheral blood. The receptors were sampled from a woman between 70 and 85 years old with COVID-19, enrolled during active disease. Each CDR3 is given with its conserved first and last residue. The D gene is left open where the match is weak. The size entry is marked missing in some rows and otherwise reads once, few, many or a size class.

V: TRBV19
D: NA
J: TRBJ2-4
size: NA
DNA: TGTGCCAGTAGTATAGTTTCGTGGGCAGGAGGCATTCAGTACTTC
CDR3: CASSIVSWAGGIQYF

V: TRBV13
D: NA
J: TRBJ2-7
size: NA
DNA: TGTGCCAGCAGCGTCGGGACTGGTACCTACGAGCAGTACTTC
CDR3: CASSVGTGTYEQYF

V: TRBV6-5
D: NA
J: TRBJ1-2
size: NA
DNA: TGTGCCAGCAGTTACTCCTCAGGGTTAGGGGGTGGCTACACCTTC
CDR3: CASSYSSGLGGGYTF

V: TRBV7-2
D: NA
J: TRBJ1-3
size: NA
DNA: TGTGCCAGCAGCTTAGCGTCAGGAAACTCTGGAAACACCATATATTTT
CDR3: CASSLASGNSGNTIYF

V: TRBV24-1
D: TRBD2
J: TRBJ2-5
size: NA
DNA: TGTGCCACCAGTGATCCCCAGCGGGGGGGACAAGAGACCCAGTACTTC
CDR3: CATSDPQRGGQETQYF

V: TRBV5-1
D: TRBD1
J: TRBJ1-6
size: NA
DNA: TGCGCCAGCAGCTCAGGGACAGGGGCCGTTAATTCACCCCTCCACTTT
CDR3: CASSSGTGAVNSPLHF

V: TRBV5-1
D: TRBD1
J: TRBJ1-1
size: NA
DNA: TGCGCCAGCAGGGGGACAGGGATCGCCACTGAAGCTTTCTTT
CDR3: CASRGTGIATEAFF

V: TRBV27
D: NA
J: TRBJ1-2
size: NA
DNA: TGTGCCAGCAGTCCTTCTGAGGGTCGGTATGGCTACACCTTC
CDR3: CASSPSEGRYGYTF

V: TRBV7-9
D: TRBD1
J: TRBJ1-2
size: NA
DNA: TGTGCCAGCAGCTTGGACAGGGCGGGCTACACCTTC
CDR3: CASSLDRAGYTF

V: TRBV18
D: NA
J: TRBJ1-1
size: few
DNA: TGTGCCAGCTCACCACAGGGGTTAATGACTGAAGCTTTCTTT
CDR3: CASSPQGLMTEAFF